This T cell receptor (beta chain) comes out of a study of blood T cell repertoires in COVID-19 (dated by TCRdb to 2018 to 2021). Study-level background: Collaborator samples came from the United States, Italy and Spain and covered acute and convalescent phases of COVID-19. The material from the prospective study consisted of cDNA or gDNA derived from T cells, B-cell-depleted T cells, or PBMCs. The dataset comprised deeply sampled blood TCRbeta repertoires from subjects exposed to, actively infected with, or recovered from COVID-19. A freely available public database, intended as a resource for researchers studying the immune response to SARS-CoV-2, is where the repertoires were released. Samples came from the ongoing ImmuneRACE study (first 160 participants) plus 1,254 subjects from 6 global collaborators. Nearly every sample came with metadata listing a de-identified subject ID, COVID-19 status, age in years and sex. HLA class I and class II types, where available, came from metadata supplied by the sample provider rather than from assay-based typing.

Paper-wide results and their limitations: The amount of clinical and demographic metadata varied by source and participant and was provided uncurated.

TCRbeta CDR3 regions were amplified from genomic DNA using the immunoSEQ Assay, a bias-controlled multiplex PCR. From the authors' description of their analysis: The number of nucleated cells in each sample was estimated from the amplification of reference gene primers within the assay. Sequence reads were collapsed and filtered to measure the absolute abundance of every unique TCRbeta CDR3 rearrangement. For each sample, productive Simpson clonality was calculated as the square root of Simpson's diversity index across productive rearrangements. In TCRdb, the immuneACCESS table is reduced to in-frame sequences with V and J assigned. These tables do not hold every clone; where another copy was compared, an unresolved V gene accounts for under half, and the others remain unexplained. The V and J calls and clone size were taken over from that table, and D and trimming were inferred from the DNA. The sample table records 200,000 to 300,000 clones; 83% of these occur just once. The top ten constitute roughly 5.5% of the sample.

Collaborating institutions collected whole blood in K2EDTA tubes following their own protocols. Collaborator samples were shipped for TCRbeta analysis as frozen whole blood, isolated PBMCs, or DNA extracted from either sample type. Comments on this clone: No cognate antigen has been identified for it. No qualities accompany the bases; no much larger clone lies one base away.

The germline V gene gives CDR1 as MNHEY and CDR2 as SVGAGI. The V end gives up 6 bases and the J end 7 bases, leaving 8 bases in the junction not matched to a gene. Including the terminal cysteine and phenylalanine, the CDR3 comprises 14 residues. The sequence is cut down to CDR3 DNA, 42 bases in frame from base 1. The clonotype originates from a human donor in a cohort sampled during active COVID-19. Sequenced: peripheral blood. The V and J segments used are TRBV6-5 and TRBJ2-1, and TRBD1 aligns with 8 junction nucleotides. Read as DNA, the sequence is TGTGCCAGCAGCCTAAGACAGGGGTTGAATGAGCAGTTCTTC. Translated, this gives CASSLRQGLNEQFF.